This TCR beta chain derives from a study of neurological immune-mediated disorders. Study-level findings and limits: In HTLV-1-associated myelopathy, TCR clonal expansion was greatest, and in multiple sclerosis it was least, below healthy controls.

With 10-nucleotide random UMIs, 5'RACE was used to make the cDNA. Via MiXCR, TCRdb re-called the 5' RACE reads, giving one row per CDR3 protein. The sample shows about 44,000 distinct CDR3 sequences, 20% to 25% of them seen only once. Germline values: CDR1 SGHRS, CDR2 YFSETQ. The CDR3 sequence is 19 residues long. Losses at the gene ends were 2 bases for V and 0 bases for J; bases not matched to a gene: 12. Time point here: technical triplicate 3. Unsorted libraries were generated from 2 million PBMCs. These cells had been stored in RNAlater at -80 C. Many counts were recorded for this clonotype. The antigen remains undetermined.

The V gene is TRBV5-1, the J gene TRBJ2-5; 11 nucleotides line up with TRBD2. The specimen was PBMCs. This TCR was recovered from a man in his 60s with HTLV-1-associated myelopathy (HAM/TSP). The CDR3 DNA reads TGCGCCAGCAGCTTTCCGACTAGCGGGACACCCACTCACCAAGAGACCCAGTACTTC. Translating it yields CASSFPTSGTPTHQETQYF.